A selection of T cell receptor beta chains follows, all from one sample in a study of blood T cell repertoires in COVID-19. Libraries were prepared by immunoSEQ multiplex PCR; TCRdb keeps only in-frame clonotypes and omits some of them. This table has about 270,000 clones, 80% to 95% appearing once. Source material: PBMCs or T cells enriched from blood (not recorded which). These receptors were collected from a man aged 40-49 years who had been exposed to COVID-19. CDR3s include the opening cysteine and the closing phenylalanine or tryptophan. A D gene is named only where the DNA matches it firmly. Clone size, where shown, is once, few, many, or a class for clones that have expanded.

CDR3,DNA,V,size,D,J
CASSPDNSGNTIYF,TGTGCCAGCTCACCAGACAACTCTGGAAACACCATATATTTT,TRBV18,-,-,TRBJ1-3
CASSLVSRFRASGELFF,TGTGCCAGCAGCTTGGTTTCGCGCTTTAGAGCATCCGGGGAGCTGTTTTTT,TRBV5-6,-,-,TRBJ2-2
CASSLVGLAGASSYEQYF,TGTGCCAGCAGCTTAGTCGGGCTAGCGGGGGCAAGCTCCTACGAGCAGTACTTC,TRBV7-8,few,TRBD2,TRBJ2-7
CASSLGVDKYNEQFF,TGCGCCAGCAGCTTGGGGGTAGACAAGTACAATGAGCAGTTCTTC,TRBV5-1,-,-,TRBJ2-1
CASSLGGAANTGELFF,TGTGCCAGCAGCTTGGGGGGAGCGGCGAACACCGGGGAGCTGTTTTTT,TRBV5-4,-,-,TRBJ2-2
CASSLSTGSYDSYGYTF,TGCGCCAGCAGCTTATCGACAGGATCATACGATAGCTATGGCTACACCTTC,TRBV5-1,-,-,TRBJ1-2
CATGDNEQFF,TGTGCCACCGGGGACAATGAGCAGTTCTTC,TRBV21-1,-,-,TRBJ2-1
CASSQPGGAGEQYF,TGCGCCAGCAGCCAGCCGGGGGGGGCGGGCGAGCAGTACTTC,TRBV4-1,once,TRBD2,TRBJ2-7
CASSLGTDPLNTEAFF,TGCGCCAGCAGTTTGGGGACAGACCCACTGAACACTGAAGCTTTCTTT,TRBV5-1,few,TRBD1,TRBJ1-1
CASSVALSTDTQYF,TGTGCCAGCTCGGTCGCGCTGAGCACAGATACGCAGTATTTT,TRBV7-2,-,-,TRBJ2-3
CASSLDRNTEAFF,TGTGCCAGCAGCTTGGACAGAAACACTGAAGCTTTCTTT,TRBV5-5,-,-,TRBJ1-1
CSAIRTGYNTEAFF,TGCAGCGCAATTAGGACAGGATATAACACTGAAGCTTTCTTT,TRBV29-1,-,TRBD1,TRBJ1-1
CASSPNMNTEAFF,TGTGCCAGCTCACCTAATATGAACACTGAAGCTTTCTTT,TRBV18,-,-,TRBJ1-1
CASSSQTGANVLTF,TGTGCCAGCAGCTCCCAAACTGGGGCCAACGTCCTGACTTTC,TRBV11-3,-,-,TRBJ2-6
CASSTPSGRALEQFF,TGTGCCAGCAGCACTCCTAGCGGGAGGGCCCTTGAGCAGTTCTTC,TRBV5-8,-,TRBD2,TRBJ2-1
CASSTGTGGSGANVLTF,TGTGCCAGCAGCACCGGGACAGGGGGCTCTGGGGCCAACGTCCTGACTTTC,TRBV5-5,-,TRBD1,TRBJ2-6
CASSTPGQGRNTEAFF,TGTGCCAGTAGTACCCCCGGACAGGGGAGGAACACTGAAGCTTTCTTT,TRBV19,-,TRBD1,TRBJ1-1
CASSLAMRRHEKLFF,TGTGCCAGCAGTTTAGCGATGAGGCGGCACGAAAAACTGTTTTTT,TRBV27,-,-,TRBJ1-4
CASSQGTDYEQYF,TGCGCCAGCAGCCAAGGGACAGACTACGAGCAGTACTTC,TRBV5-1,few,TRBD1,TRBJ2-7
CASSRGGTNEKLFF,TGTGCCAGTAGTCGCGGGGGGACTAATGAAAAACTGTTTTTT,TRBV19,-,-,TRBJ1-4
CASSLDPTASGNTIYF,TGTGCCAGCAGCTTGGACCCGACAGCCTCTGGAAACACCATATATTTT,TRBV5-5,few,-,TRBJ1-3
CASRSFSGTTGELFF,TGCGCCAGCAGATCGTTTAGCGGGACCACCGGGGAGCTGTTTTTT,TRBV4-1,-,TRBD2,TRBJ2-2
CASSVGVYSPLHF,TGTGCCAGCAGTGTCGGGGTTTATTCACCCCTCCACTTT,TRBV25-1,-,-,TRBJ1-6